Presented here are 18 T cell receptor beta chains from one specimen sequenced in a study of CD8 T cells in ankylosing spondylitis. TCRdb ran MiXCR on the 5' RACE reads and lists one entry per CDR3 protein. The sample holds about 130,000 distinct CDR3 sequences, about an eighth seen once. Material: blood, either unsorted or a sorted T cell fraction (not recorded which). All receptors come from a female donor with ankylosing spondylitis or in good health (not recorded which).

As for this clonotype: A junction end diverges from the germline sequence, so it may reflect a read error. The chain uses TRBV18 and TRBJ2-5, with 10 nucleotides matching TRBD2. Germline V gene sequence: CDR1 KGHSH, CDR2 LQKENI. The CDR3 is 15 amino acids. The CDR3 DNA follows: TGTGCCAGTCGAACGCTAGCGGGGGAAGAAGAGACCCAGTGCTTC. Protein sequence: CASRTLAGEEETQCF.

V and J are TRBV10-3 and TRBJ1-1; a weak D match, TRBD1 (6 bases). CDR1 is ENHRY, CDR2 SYGVKD, per germline. Trimming pared 10 bases from V and 5 bases from J, leaving 11 bases between. The CDR3 runs 11 residues. The CDR3 is CATRTVTEAFF. The CDR3 region has the DNA TGTGCCACCCGGACAGTAACTGAAGCTTTCTTT.

Comment on this clonotype: A read error is possible here, since a much larger clone lies one base away. J is TRBJ2-1 and V is TRBV9; perhaps TRBD1 as D (6 bases). CDR1 SGDLS and CDR2 YYNGEE come from the germline V gene. V was trimmed by 3 bases and J by 7 bases, leaving 17 bases between them. CDR3 size: 15 residues. The CDR3 protein is CASSATARGHNEQFF. The CDR3 DNA follows: TGTGCCAGCAGCGCAACTGCTCGGGGACATAATGAGCAGTTCTTC.

Comment on this clonotype: A read error may account for a junction end that differs from germline. This chain joins TRBV11-1 and TRBJ2-2; a possible D gene is TRBD2 (6 bases). Germline-derived CDR1 and CDR2 are SGHAT and FQDESV (reference sequence). The CDR3 loop spans 16 amino acids. The CDR3, as DNA: TGTGCCAGCAGCTTAGCTAGCGGATCGAACGCCGGGGAGCTGTTTTTT. This codes for CASSLASGSNAGELFF.

The chain carries TRBV5-1 and TRBJ1-1, with D perhaps TRBD1 (5 bases). The CDR3 length is 15 residues. V lost 4 bases, J lost 0 bases, and 13 bases lay in between. Germline CDR1 and CDR2: SGHRS and YFSETQ. The CDR3 spells CASSTPGTLNTEAFF. The CDR3 nucleotides read TGCGCCAGCAGCACGCCCGGGACCCTGAACACTGAAGCTTTCTTT.

The chain uses TRBV7-3 and TRBJ2-6, with TRBD2 identical over 7 bases. Germline CDR1 is SGHTA and CDR2 is FQGTGA. The CDR3 runs 18 residues. Germline trimming cut 3 bases from V and 0 bases from J; bases unmatched to any gene: 8. CDR3 sequence reads: CASSLMGSGFSGANVLTF. DNA of the CDR3: TGTGCCAGCAGCTTGATGGGTAGCGGGTTCTCTGGGGCCAACGTCCTGACTTTC.

This clonotype was seen only a few times. V and J are TRBV11-2 and TRBJ2-5; D is uncertain. The germline CDR1 and CDR2 sequences are SGHAT and FQNNGV. The ends were cut back, 2 bases at V and 0 bases at J, with 13 bases in the middle. The CDR3 is 16 amino acids. CDR3 DNA: TGTGCCAGCAGCTTATCATTGGGCTCGTACCAAGAGACCCAGTACTTC. Its translation is CASSLSLGSYQETQYF.

This clonotype was observed many times. This chain links TRBV18 with TRBJ1-1; no firm D call. V was shortened by 5 bases and J by 4 bases, with 17 bases between the two germline ends. Germline V gene sequence: CDR1 KGHSH, CDR2 LQKENI. This CDR3 contains 15 residues. The CDR3 spells CASSTNIAKGTEAFF. For the CDR3, the DNA is TGTGCCAGCTCAACCAATATCGCCAAGGGCACTGAAGCTTTCTTT. Full variable domain (outside the CDR3, taken from reference TRBV18 and TRBJ1-1): NAGVMQNPRHLVRRRGQEARLRCSPMKGHSHVYWYRQLPEEGLKFMVYLQKENIIDESGMPKERFSAEFPKEGPSILRIQQVVRGDSAAYFCASSTNIAKGTEAFFGQGTRLTVV.

J is TRBJ2-2 and V is TRBV10-3; 12 bases are a match to TRBD2. The germline V gene has CDR1 ENHRY and CDR2 SYGVKD. The CDR3 consists of 17 residues. The V gene end was trimmed by 4 bases and the J gene end by 9 bases; junction bases not matched to a gene: 12. This CDR3 is CAISASGGAFPPRELFF. The DNA for the CDR3 is TGTGCCATCAGTGCTAGCGGGGGGGCCTTCCCTCCCCGGGAGCTGTTTTTT.

This clonotype was observed at least ten times. The CDR3 coding sequence is TGTGCCAGCAAAAGCATAGGGAACCCCTACGAGCAGTACTTC. As protein: CASKSIGNPYEQYF. V usage is TRBV11-2 and J usage is TRBJ2-7; D is uncertain. CDR1 is SGHAT, CDR2 FQNNGV, per germline. There are 14 residues in the CDR3. V was pared by 7 bases and J by 2 bases, with 15 bases between.

The chain joins TRBV3-1 to TRBJ2-4; 8 bases map to TRBD2. After removal of 7 bases from V and 0 bases from J, the junction contained 2 bases not matched to a gene. Germline CDR1 and CDR2: LGHDT and YNNKEL (reference sequence). The CDR3 consists of 14 residues. The chain's CDR3 is CASNAGGAKNIQYF. The CDR3 coding sequence is TGTGCCAGCAACGCGGGGGGAGCCAAAAACATTCAGTACTTC.

This chain links TRBV29-1 with TRBJ2-7, with 7 bases aligning to TRBD1. This CDR3 is built from 11 residues. J lost 6 bases, V lost 7 bases, and 6 bases had no gene match. Germline CDR1 is SQVTM and CDR2 is ANQGSEA. CDR3 protein: CSASTGAEQYF. DNA of the CDR3: TGCAGCGCCAGTACAGGGGCCGAGCAGTACTTC.

This clonotype turned up a few times. The rearrangement uses TRBV5-1 and TRBJ1-4, with TRBD1 as a possible D gene (5 bases). From germline, CDR1 is SGHRS and CDR2 YFSETQ. This CDR3 comprises 15 residues. Trimming cost V 0 bases and J 7 bases, with 13 bases left between them. The CDR3 reads CASSLGGASAEKLFF. The CDR3 DNA reads TGCGCCAGCAGCTTGGGCGGGGCGTCGGCTGAAAAACTGTTTTTT.

In this sample, this clonotype turned up a few times. This chain connects TRBV20-1 to TRBJ2-1; D is undetermined. The CDR3 length is 15 residues. V lost 1 base, J lost 0 bases, and 10 bases lay in between. Germline lookup yields CDR1 DFQATT and CDR2 SNEGSKA (reference sequence). DNA for the CDR3: TGCAGTGCTAGAGGACTTCAGAGCTCCTACAATGAGCAGTTCTTC. This translates into CSARGLQSSYNEQFF.

The rearrangement joins TRBV18 to TRBJ2-7; 9 bases align to TRBD1. V shed 2 bases, J shed 3 bases, and the junction held 5 bases outside the gene matches. From germline, CDR1 is KGHSH and CDR2 LQKENI. CDR3 length equals 15 residues. The CDR3 loop reads CASSPGQGNLYEQYF. Here the CDR3 DNA reads TGTGCCAGCTCACCAGGACAGGGGAACCTCTACGAGCAGTACTTC. Supplemented by reference TRBV18 and TRBJ2-7, the full variable domain reads NAGVMQNPRHLVRRRGQEARLRCSPMKGHSHVYWYRQLPEEGLKFMVYLQKENIIDESGMPKERFSAEFPKEGPSILRIQQVVRGDSAAYFCASSPGQGNLYEQYFGPGTRLTVT.

This sequence joins TRBV6-5 and TRBJ2-7, with D perhaps matching TRBD2 (6 bases). Trimming cost V 4 bases and J 3 bases, with 13 bases left between them. The CDR3 contains 14 residues. The germline CDR1 and CDR2 sequences are MNHEY and SVGAGI. CDR3 bases: TGTGCCAGCAGTTGGCGGGTAGCGGACTACGAGCAGTACTTC. Residues: CASSWRVADYEQYF.

This clonotype was observed at least ten times. The chain employs TRBV6-6 and TRBJ2-1, with a weak D call TRBD2 (6 bases). The V end lost 0 bases, the J end lost 10 bases, and 10 bases lay between the germline ends. The germline V gene encodes CDR1 MNHNY and CDR2 SVGAGI (reference sequence). CDR3 length: 13 amino acids. The CDR3 spells CASSYSDGGEQFF. The CDR3 DNA sequence: TGTGCCAGCAGTTACTCTGACGGGGGAGAGCAGTTCTTC.

About this clonotype itself: Given a much more abundant clone one base away, this may be a read error. V gene TRBV6-1 combines with J gene TRBJ2-3; D is possibly TRBD2 (6 bases). The CDR3 sequence is 14 residues long. The germline gives CDR1 MNHNS, CDR2 SASEGT. CDR3 sequence: CTSSDPTGVYTQYF. CDR3 DNA sequence: TGTACCAGCAGTGACCCAACGGGAGTATATACGCAGTATTTT.